Shown below are 30 T cell receptor beta chains from a single sample sequenced in a study of lymphopenia after photon versus proton radiotherapy. Only in-frame clones appear in the TCRdb table, and some are missing; sequencing was by immunoSEQ multiplex PCR. This table holds about 70,000 clones, 75% to 90% found once. This specimen was peripheral blood, taken from a patient treated with proton-based radiotherapy. Receptors originate from an older man with esophageal cancer.

The V and J genes are TRBV2 and TRBJ1-2; TRBD1 might be the D (6 bases). V was pared by 5 bases and J by 8 bases, with 15 bases between. This CDR3 has 13 amino acids. Per the germline V gene, CDR1 is SNHLY and CDR2 is FYNNEI. In DNA form, the CDR3 reads TGTGCCAGCAGTCAAACAGGGTCGGGAGGCTACACCTTC. Residues: CASSQTGSGGYTF. The full variable domain, completed using reference TRBV2 and TRBJ1-2, is EPEVTQTPSHQVTQMGQEVILRCVPISNHLYFYWYRQILGQKVEFLVSFYNNEISEKSEIFDDQFSVERPDGSNFTLKIRSTKLEDSAMYFCASSQTGSGGYTFGSGTRLTVV.

The chain uses TRBV29-1 and TRBJ1-2, with a possible D match to TRBD1 (6 bases). This CDR3 spans 11 amino acids. CDR1 and CDR2 from the germline V gene are SQVTM and ANQGSEA. V was shortened by 6 bases and J by 5 bases, with 10 bases between the two germline ends. The CDR3 DNA reads TGCAGCGTACGAACAGGGTATGGCTACACCTTC. As protein: CSVRTGYGYTF.

This chain connects TRBV27 to TRBJ2-5, with D tentatively TRBD2 (6 bases). Germline V gene data show CDR1 as MNHEY and CDR2 as SMNVEV (reference sequence). The CDR3 has 14 residues. V gave up 8 bases and J gave up 0 bases, with 13 bases separating them. CDR3 sequence (DNA): TGTGCCAGCGGGGGACTGATGTACCAAGAGACCCAGTACTTC. Protein: CASGGLMYQETQYF.

The genes are TRBV5-1 and TRBJ2-2, with D unresolved. Germline CDR1 reads SGHRS; CDR2 reads YFSETQ. The CDR3 extends over 13 amino acids. Deletions cut 5 bases from V and 5 bases from J, with 10 bases between. CDR3 sequence (DNA): TGCGCCAGCAGGCCCATAATAACCGGGGAGCTGTTTTTT. Protein: CASRPIITGELFF.

The genes are TRBV29-1 and TRBJ1-1; TRBD1 matches 10 bases. The CDR3 loop spans 14 amino acids. With 4 bases clipped from V and 11 bases from J, the junction kept 13 bases outside the gene matches. Germline V CDR1 and CDR2: SQVTM, ANQGSEA. CDR3 region: CSVGRGQGPPGAFF. The CDR3 nucleotides read TGCAGCGTTGGCCGGGGACAGGGGCCCCCTGGGGCTTTCTTT.

V gene TRBV29-1 combines with J gene TRBJ1-1; the match to TRBD1 covers 10 bases. The ends lost 3 bases at V and 4 bases at J; junction bases unmatched: 8. Germline-derived CDR1 and CDR2 are SQVTM and ANQGSEA. The CDR3 extends over 15 amino acids. The CDR3 here is CSVERGDRGSTEAFF. The CDR3 DNA sequence: TGCAGCGTTGAGCGAGGGGACAGGGGAAGCACTGAAGCTTTCTTT.

This clone was seen once. CDR3 nucleotide sequence: TGTGCCAGCTCACCGACCGGGACAGCTAACTATGGCTACACCTTC. Translated: CASSPTGTANYGYTF. V and J are TRBV18 and TRBJ1-2; 7 bases map to TRBD1. Germline CDR1 is KGHSH and CDR2 is LQKENI. The CDR3 runs to 15 residues. With 3 bases clipped from V and 0 bases from J, the junction kept 4 bases outside the gene matches.

The chain uses TRBV5-5 and TRBJ1-5; possible D gene TRBD1, 5 bases. The CDR3 consists of 12 residues. The V and J ends lost 4 bases and 7 bases respectively, with 9 bases between them. Germline-derived CDR1 and CDR2 are SGHKS and YYEKEE (reference sequence). DNA for the CDR3: TGTGCCAGCAGCCCGGAGGGGCAGCCCCAGCATTTT. Amino acid sequence: CASSPEGQPQHF.

V and J are TRBV6-5 and TRBJ2-5, with D maybe TRBD1 (6 bases). Germline V gene data show CDR1 as MNHEY and CDR2 as SVGAGI. V gave up 2 bases and J gave up 5 bases, with 18 bases separating them. This CDR3 contains 16 residues. In DNA, the CDR3 is TGTGCCAGCAGTTACCGGGCATCATGGGGGCGGGAGACCCAGTACTTC. Translating gives CASSYRASWGRETQYF.

This sequence joins TRBV6-1 and TRBJ2-2; perhaps TRBD1 as D (5 bases). The CDR3 sequence is 14 residues long. Trimming took off 3 bases at V and 3 bases at J, with 8 bases between the two ends. In germline, CDR1 is MNHNS, CDR2 SASEGT. The CDR3 coding sequence is TGTGCCAGCAGTGAGGGCAGGGACACCGGGGAGCTGTTTTTT. Translation gives CASSEGRDTGELFF.

This clone has just a few counts. This chain connects TRBV7-2 to TRBJ1-1; TRBD1 agrees at 10 bases. Germline V gives CDR1 SGHTA, CDR2 FQGNSA. This CDR3 is built from 13 residues. J lost 10 bases, V lost 4 bases, and 6 bases had no gene match. CDR3 bases: TGTGCCAGCAGCTCGGGACAGGGGCTGAGAGCTTTCTTT. This encodes CASSSGQGLRAFF.

V and J are TRBV9 and TRBJ2-1, with a weak D call TRBD2 (6 bases). CDR3 length: 15 amino acids. Germline lookup yields CDR1 SGDLS and CDR2 YYNGEE. V lost 1 base to trimming and J lost 2 bases, with 10 bases between them. CDR3 loop: CASSVRPGAYNEQFF. The CDR3 region has the DNA TGTGCCAGCAGCGTACGCCCGGGAGCCTACAATGAGCAGTTCTTC.

V usage is TRBV9 and J usage is TRBJ2-1; the D gene could be TRBD1 or TRBD2 (5 bases each). V shed 4 bases and J shed 6 bases, with 26 bases lying between them. The CDR3 is 18 residues long. Germline V gene lookup returns CDR1 SGDLS and CDR2 YYNGEE. CDR3 nucleotide sequence: TGTGCCAGCAGCTCCCGAGTGACAGCGGAATTGAGGGGCAATGAGCAGTTCTTC. Its translation: CASSSRVTAELRGNEQFF.

The chain combines TRBV7-9 with TRBJ1-2, with 7 bases identical to TRBD1. Germline CDR1 is SEHNR and CDR2 is FQNEAQ (reference sequence). The CDR3 is 15 amino acids. Trimming at V came to 0 bases and at J to 2 bases, leaving 3 bases not matched to a gene. The CDR3 here is CASSLARTGNYGYTF. The CDR3 coding sequence is TGTGCCAGCAGCTTAGCGCGGACAGGAAACTATGGCTACACCTTC.

V and J are TRBV5-6 and TRBJ2-3; tentatively, D is TRBD1 (5 bases). Germline CDR1 is SGHDT and CDR2 is YYEEEE. This CDR3 has 16 amino acids. V was pared by 1 base and J by 4 bases, with 16 bases between. Written as DNA, the CDR3 is TGTGCCAGCAGCTTGCTCAAAGGGGTCCAGGCAGATACGCAGTATTTT. Translating gives CASSLLKGVQADTQYF.

The DNA for the CDR3 is TGCAGCGTTATGAGGCGGGGCCGCGATGAGCAGTTCTTC. It encodes CSVMRRGRDEQFF. This chain connects TRBV29-1 to TRBJ2-1; D is possibly TRBD2 (6 bases). The CDR3 runs 13 residues. The V gene lost 5 bases and the J gene lost 8 bases, with 16 bases spanning the gap. CDR1 SQVTM and CDR2 ANQGSEA come from the germline V gene.

The chain links TRBV7-7 to TRBJ2-7, with D tentatively TRBD1 (6 bases). The germline CDR1 and CDR2 sequences are SSHAT and FNYEAQ (reference sequence). This CDR3 comprises 13 residues. The CDR3 sequence is CASHRDIDYEQYF. The CDR3 DNA reads as TGTGCTAGCCACCGGGACATCGACTACGAGCAGTACTTC. The variable domain in full, with the rest retrieved from reference TRBV7-7 and TRBJ2-7, is GAGVSQSPRYKVTKRGQDVTLRCDPISSHATLYWYQQALGQGPEFLTYFNYEAQPDKSGLPSDRFSAERPEGSISTLTIQRTEQRDSAMYRCASHRDIDYEQYFGPGTRLTVT.

The rearrangement uses TRBV19 and TRBJ2-5, with 9 bases aligning to TRBD1. The length of the CDR3 is 14 residues. After removal of 4 bases from V and 4 bases from J, the junction contained 4 bases not matched to a gene. CDR1 LNHDA and CDR2 SQIVND come from the germline V gene (reference sequence). The CDR3 reads CASSTQGAGETQYF. The CDR3 DNA follows: TGTGCCAGTAGTACACAGGGGGCTGGAGAGACCCAGTACTTC. The full variable domain, in which reference TRBV19 and TRBJ2-5 provide the parts outside the CDR3, is DGGITQSPKYLFRKEGQNVTLSCEQNLNHDAMYWYRQDPGQGLRLIYYSQIVNDFQKGDIAEGYSVSREKKESFPLTVTSAQKNPTAFYLCASSTQGAGETQYFGPGTRLLVL.

This chain's CDR3 is CASSLGLARLRAKNIQYF. The CDR3 region has the DNA TGTGCCAGTAGTCTCGGACTAGCGAGACTCAGGGCCAAAAACATTCAGTACTTC. The chain employs TRBV19 and TRBJ2-4, with 9 bases fitting TRBD2. With 5 bases clipped from V and 1 base from J, the junction kept 12 bases outside the gene matches. Per germline, CDR1 LNHDA and CDR2 SQIVND (reference sequence). CDR3 length: 18 residues.

The chain employs TRBV5-1 and TRBJ1-2; D is perhaps TRBD1 (5 bases). V shed 8 bases and J shed 8 bases, with 19 bases lying between them. The CDR3 totals 13 residues. In germline, CDR1 is SGHRS, CDR2 YFSETQ. The CDR3 sequence is CASNTGTEGGYTF. The CDR3 coding sequence is TGCGCCAGTAACACCGGGACGGAGGGGGGCTACACCTTC. The full variable domain, with the rest looked up from reference TRBV5-1 and TRBJ1-2, is KAGVTQTPRYLIKTRGQQVTLSCSPISGHRSVSWYQQTPGQGLQFLFEYFSETQRNKGNFPGRFSGRQFSNSRSEMNVSTLELGDSALYLCASNTGTEGGYTFGSGTRLTVV.

The CDR3 protein is CASSPPGTGRLETQYF. The CDR3 DNA reads as TGTGCCAGCTCACCACCCGGGACGGGTCGGCTGGAGACCCAGTACTTC. The chain employs TRBV18 and TRBJ2-5; D might be TRBD1 or TRBD2, each matching 5 bases. Germline-derived CDR1 and CDR2 are KGHSH and LQKENI. The ends were cut back, 0 bases at V and 5 bases at J, with 16 bases in the middle. The CDR3 is 16 residues long.

This clone is a singleton in its sample. The rearrangement links TRBV27 to TRBJ2-3; maybe TRBD2 (5 bases). The CDR3 loop spans 15 amino acids. Germline CDR1 MNHEY, CDR2 SMNVEV (reference sequence). Trimming took off 6 bases at V and 5 bases at J, with 18 bases between the two ends. The CDR3 DNA reads as TGTGCCAGCAGCCGTATAGGGCGCCGGGGAGATACGCAGTATTTT. It codes for CASSRIGRRGDTQYF.

The chain employs TRBV11-3 and TRBJ2-1; TRBD1 aligns across 7 bases. Trimming took 5 bases from V and 4 from J; bases not matched to a gene: 5. The CDR3 is 14 amino acids. The germline V gene encodes CDR1 SGHNT and CDR2 YENEEA. The DNA for the CDR3 is TGTGCCAGCAGCCCAGTACAGGGGTACAATGAGCAGTTCTTC. It yields the protein CASSPVQGYNEQFF. The variable domain in full, with the rest retrieved from reference TRBV11-3 and TRBJ2-1, is EAGVVQSPRYKIIEKKQPVAFWCNPISGHNTLYWYLQNLGQGPELLIRYENEEAVDDSQLPKDRFSAERLKGVDSTLKIQPAELGDSAVYLCASSPVQGYNEQFFGPGTRLTVL.

The J gene is TRBJ2-5, the V gene TRBV30; D is tentatively TRBD1 or TRBD2 (5 bases each). This CDR3 has 12 residues. With 2 bases removed from V and 4 bases from J, the gap between germline ends came to 8 bases. Per germline, CDR1 GTSNPN and CDR2 SVGIG (reference sequence). CDR3 sequence: CAWSWGRETQYF. Here the CDR3 DNA reads TGTGCCTGGAGTTGGGGGAGAGAGACCCAGTACTTC.

The rearrangement uses TRBV19 and TRBJ2-7; D possibly corresponds to TRBD1 (6 bases). Per germline, CDR1 LNHDA and CDR2 SQIVND (reference sequence). V was clipped by 5 bases and J by 1 base, with 9 bases between them. CDR3 length: 13 residues. The CDR3 nucleotides read TGTGCCAGTAGTGGAGGACAGTCCTACGAGCAGTACTTC. It encodes CASSGGQSYEQYF.

The V gene is TRBV6-1, the J gene TRBJ2-7; no reliable D call. Trimming took off 2 bases at V and 3 bases at J, with 2 bases between the two ends. This CDR3 contains 11 residues. Germline assignment: CDR1 MNHNS and CDR2 SASEGT. This chain's CDR3 is CASSENYEQYF. The CDR3 DNA sequence: TGTGCCAGCAGTGAAAACTACGAGCAGTACTTC.

This chain links TRBV27 with TRBJ2-1; TRBD2 agrees at 7 bases. The V segment lost 6 bases and the J segment 1 base; nucleotides outside the gene matches: 9. The CDR3 extends over 16 amino acids. Germline CDR1 reads MNHEY; CDR2 reads SMNVEV (reference sequence). Here the CDR3 DNA reads TGTGCCAGCAGAGGACTAGTCTCTGGGTCCTACAATGAGCAGTTCTTC. Translation gives CASRGLVSGSYNEQFF.

The CDR3 region is CASSSGAASTDTQYF. The CDR3, as DNA: TGTGCCAGCAGCTCAGGGGCGGCTAGCACAGATACGCAGTATTTT. The chain uses TRBV7-3 and TRBJ2-3; tentatively, D is TRBD1 (6 bases). In germline, CDR1 is SGHTA, CDR2 FQGTGA. The CDR3 spans 15 residues. Trimming shortened V by 4 bases and J by 0 bases, and 11 bases separated the two germline ends.

This sequence joins TRBV5-1 and TRBJ2-2; 10 bases line up with TRBD2. The CDR3 runs 15 residues. V lost 0 bases, J lost 6 bases, and 2 bases stayed unmatched. Germline CDR1 is SGHRS and CDR2 is YFSETQ. For the CDR3, the DNA is TGCGCCAGCAGCTTGGCCCTAGCGGGAGCCGGGGAGCTGTTTTTT. Encoded protein: CASSLALAGAGELFF.

This chain joins TRBV19 and TRBJ2-1; D is perhaps TRBD2 (6 bases). The CDR3 extends over 13 amino acids. Germline V gives CDR1 LNHDA, CDR2 SQIVND (reference sequence). The V end lost 1 base, the J end lost 10 bases, and 11 bases lay between the germline ends. This CDR3 is CASSIAAGNEQFF. In DNA, the CDR3 is TGTGCCAGTAGTATAGCGGCGGGGAACGAGCAGTTCTTC. The full variable domain, in which reference TRBV19 and TRBJ2-1 provide the parts outside the CDR3, is DGGITQSPKYLFRKEGQNVTLSCEQNLNHDAMYWYRQDPGQGLRLIYYSQIVNDFQKGDIAEGYSVSREKKESFPLTVTSAQKNPTAFYLCASSIAAGNEQFFGPGTRLTVL.